The 7 T cell receptor beta chains given below trace back to one sample, sequenced in a study of cytomegalovirus exposure and HLA in healthy donors (dated by TCRdb to about 2017). The library was generated by the immunoSEQ multiplex PCR assay. A mixture of 60 forward primers for TCR Vbeta segments and 13 reverse primers for TCR Jbeta segments was used in the multiplex PCR. The clones in this table, taken by TCRdb from immuneACCESS, are in-frame only. Not every clone is retained; where verified, under half of the shortfall comes from an unresolved V gene, and the cause of the rest is unknown. Across this sample there are 110,000 to 150,000 clones, with roughly 76% seen only once. The ten largest account for under 15% of the sample. The sample was PBMCs. These TCRs come from a human donor in good health.

This chain joins TRBV30 and TRBJ2-7, with a possible D match to TRBD2 (6 bases). The CDR3 contains 13 residues. V lost 1 base and J lost 5, with 12 bases in between. The V gene's germline CDR1 is GTSNPN and CDR2 SVGIG (reference sequence). This CDR3 reads CAWSETGEDEQYF. CDR3 nucleotides: TGTGCCTGGAGTGAGACGGGGGAAGACGAGCAGTACTTC.

The rearrangement joins TRBV9 to TRBJ1-6; 9 positions agree with TRBD1. Germline V gene sequence: CDR1 SGDLS, CDR2 YYNGEE. There are 14 residues in the CDR3. J gave up 6 bases and V 4 bases, and 2 bases lay outside the gene matches. CDR3 loop: CASSQGQGNSPLHF. The CDR3 DNA is TGTGCCAGCAGCCAGGGACAGGGTAATTCACCCCTCCACTTT.

In regard to this clone: At the DNA level, this CDR3 is encoded by other sequences in the same sample as well. The V call is TRBV9, the J call TRBJ2-5; 7 bases agree with TRBD2. J was trimmed by 5 bases and V by 0 bases; bases with no gene match: 4. CDR3 length equals 14 residues. Germline V gene sequence: CDR1 SGDLS, CDR2 YYNGEE. CDR3 in amino acids: CASSVAGGGETQYF. The CDR3 DNA is TGTGCCAGCAGCGTAGCGGGAGGAGGGGAGACCCAGTACTTC.

The V and J genes are TRBV7-3 and TRBJ2-2, with 7 bases fitting TRBD1. Germline CDR1 reads SGHTA; CDR2 reads FQGTGA. The CDR3 is made up of 14 amino acids. V lost 5 bases, J lost 4 bases, and 4 bases stayed unmatched. The CDR3 coding sequence is TGTGCCAGCAGCCCGACAGGGCGCACCGGGGAGCTGTTTTTT. This encodes CASSPTGRTGELFF.

The chain recombines TRBV5-1 with TRBJ2-1; tentative D call: TRBD2 (6 bases). The germline V and J ends were trimmed by 0 bases and 7 bases, with 20 bases remaining between them. This CDR3 spans 17 amino acids. Germline V gene sequence: CDR1 SGHRS, CDR2 YFSETQ. The CDR3 bases are TGCGCCAGCAGCTTGGAGCCGGGACTCCAAACTGGGAATGAGCAGTTCTTC. Translating gives CASSLEPGLQTGNEQFF.

This rearrangement joins TRBV27 to TRBJ1-2, with D tentatively TRBD1 (5 bases). Germline loops: CDR1 MNHEY, CDR2 SMNVEV (reference sequence). The CDR3 is made up of 13 amino acids. The germline V and J ends were trimmed by 3 bases and 6 bases, with 11 bases remaining between them. The CDR3 DNA follows: TGTGCCAGCAGTTTGTTCCCGGGGGATGGCTACACCTTC. This sequence encodes CASSLFPGDGYTF.

The V gene is TRBV13, the J gene TRBJ2-1; possibly TRBD1 for D (5 bases). The CDR3 is made up of 15 amino acids. Germline V lookup: CDR1 PRHDT, CDR2 FYEKMQ (reference sequence). The V and J ends lost 1 base and 4 bases respectively, with 11 bases between them. The CDR3 protein is CASSLDGARYNEQFF. The CDR3 DNA reads as TGTGCCAGCAGCTTAGATGGGGCGCGGTACAATGAGCAGTTCTTC.